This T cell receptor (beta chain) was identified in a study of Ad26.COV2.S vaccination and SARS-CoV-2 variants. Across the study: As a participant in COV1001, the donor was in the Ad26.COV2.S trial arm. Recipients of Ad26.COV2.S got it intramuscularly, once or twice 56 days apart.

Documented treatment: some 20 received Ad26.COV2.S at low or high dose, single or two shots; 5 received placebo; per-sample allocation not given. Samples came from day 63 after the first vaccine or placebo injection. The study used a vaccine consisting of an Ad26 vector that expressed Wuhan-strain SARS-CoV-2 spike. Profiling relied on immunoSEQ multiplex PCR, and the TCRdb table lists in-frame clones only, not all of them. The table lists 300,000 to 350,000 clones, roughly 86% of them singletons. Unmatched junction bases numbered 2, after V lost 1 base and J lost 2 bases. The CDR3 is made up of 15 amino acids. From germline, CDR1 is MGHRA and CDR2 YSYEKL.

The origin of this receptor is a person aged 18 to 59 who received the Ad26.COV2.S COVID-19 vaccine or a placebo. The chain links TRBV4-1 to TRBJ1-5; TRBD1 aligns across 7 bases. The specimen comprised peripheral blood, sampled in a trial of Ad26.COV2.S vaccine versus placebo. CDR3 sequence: CASSQADRGNQPQHF. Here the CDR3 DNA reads TGCGCCAGCAGCCAAGCTGACAGGGGCAATCAGCCCCAGCATTTT.